This is a list of T cell receptor beta chains from one sample in a study of T cell responses to AZD1222 COVID-19 vaccine. TCRdb's copy holds only in-frame clones and misses some; the assay was immunoSEQ multiplex PCR. The sample yields approximately 180,000 clones, over 75% seen once. The sample in question was peripheral blood, obtained on day 0 of AZD1222 vaccination. These receptors were obtained from an adult in good health. CDR3s include the opening cysteine and the closing phenylalanine or tryptophan. Each record gives: clone size, D gene, V gene, J gene, CDR3 DNA, CDR3 protein. A D gene is named only where the DNA matches it firmly. The size entry is marked missing in some rows and otherwise reads once, few, many or a size class.

>NA|NA|TRBV3-1/TRBV3-2|TRBJ1-6
TGTGCCAGCAGCCAAGGCGATTTGACAAATTCACCCCTCCACTTT
CASSQGDLTNSPLHF
>NA|NA|TRBV3-1/TRBV3-2|TRBJ2-5
TGTGCCAGCAGCCAAGAGGTGACCCAGTACTTC
CASSQEVTQYF
>NA|NA|TRBV6-5|TRBJ1-3
TGTGCCAGCAGAACCAGAAACACCATATATTTT
CASRTRNTIYF
>once|NA|TRBV19|TRBJ1-3
TGTGCCAGTAGCCTGGGGCAGACTACTGGAAACACCATATATTTT
CASSLGQTTGNTIYF
>NA|NA|TRBV7-2|TRBJ1-2
TGTGCCAGCAGCTTGGGGCCCGTGTATGGCTACACCTTC
CASSLGPVYGYTF
>NA|TRBD2|TRBV9|TRBJ2-5
TGTGCCAGCAGCATCACTCCCGGGACTAGCGGGGATCAAGAGACCCAGTACTTC
CASSITPGTSGDQETQYF
>NA|NA|TRBV7-8|TRBJ1-2
TGTGCCAGCAGCTTAGACTCGGCCTATGGCTACACCTTC
CASSLDSAYGYTF
>once|TRBD1|TRBV2|TRBJ1-2
TGTGCCAGTTTTGACAGGGATGGCTACACCTTC
CASFDRDGYTF
>NA|NA|TRBV11-2|TRBJ2-7
TGTGCCAGCAGCTCGATGACTCTCTACGAGCAGTACTTC
CASSSMTLYEQYF
>NA|TRBD1|TRBV7-3|TRBJ2-5
TGTGCCAGCAGCATTAACGGACAGGGAGGAGAGACCCAGTACTTC
CASSINGQGGETQYF
>NA|TRBD2|TRBV5-4|TRBJ2-1
TGTGCCAGCAGATATAGCGGGGGGGCAAATGAGCAGTTCTTC
CASRYSGGANEQFF
>NA|TRBD2|TRBV18|TRBJ2-1
TGTGCCAGCTCACCACCTAGCGGGGGGGCAAGGGAGCAGTTCTTC
CASSPPSGGAREQFF
>NA|NA|TRBV2|TRBJ1-2
TGTGCCGACCCCTTAGAAGGAGGTGGCTACACCTTC
CADPLEGGGYTF
>NA|NA|TRBV5-1|TRBJ1-3
TGCGCCAGCAGCTTGGAGGGCCCTCTGAGCTCTGGAAACACCATATATTTT
CASSLEGPLSSGNTIYF
>once|NA|TRBV7-9|TRBJ2-7
TGTGCCATCGACCCGGACGGCTACGAGCAGTACTTC
CAIDPDGYEQYF
>NA|NA|TRBV7-7|TRBJ1-5
TGTGCTAGCAGCTTAGCGCTTGATCAGCCCCAGCATTTT
CASSLALDQPQHF
>NA|NA|TRBV11-1|TRBJ2-5
TGTGCCAGCAGCTTAGTGCGGGCGGTGGAGACCCAGTACTTC
CASSLVRAVETQYF
>NA|TRBD2|TRBV6-4|TRBJ2-1
TGTGCCAGCAGGCGCAGCGGGGGGGCAGGAAATGAGCAGTTCTTC
CASRRSGGAGNEQFF
>few|NA|TRBV5-6|TRBJ1-2
TGTGCCAGCAGCTTAGGAGGACTGGCGGGGGTACATGGCTACACCTTC
CASSLGGLAGVHGYTF
>NA|NA|TRBV29-1|TRBJ2-3
TGCAGCGTTGAAGATCAGTCCCACACAGATACGCAGTATTTT
CSVEDQSHTDTQYF
>NA|NA|TRBV27|TRBJ1-1
TGTGCCAGCAGCCCCCAGGGACTAGTGAAGACTGAAGCTTTCTTT
CASSPQGLVKTEAFF
>NA|NA|TRBV18|TRBJ1-4
TGTGCCAGCTCACCAGGGGGAACGGCTAATGAAAAACTGTTTTTT
CASSPGGTANEKLFF
>NA|NA|TRBV11-1|TRBJ2-1
TGTGCCAGCAGCTTAGCGGCGATCAATGAGCAGTTCTTC
CASSLAAINEQFF
>few|NA|TRBV11-2|TRBJ1-2
TGTGCCAGCAGCTTTTTCCTTTCCCGGGACACTAACTATGGCTACACCTTC
CASSFFLSRDTNYGYTF
>NA|NA|TRBV6-2/TRBV6-3|TRBJ2-7
TGTGCCAGCAGTTACTCGCCCAGGGTGAGTAACGAGCAGTACTTC
CASSYSPRVSNEQYF
>NA|NA|TRBV5-1|TRBJ1-4
TGCGCCAGCAGCTTGGCCGGCGGCGGTTTGGGGGAAAAACTGTTTTTT
CASSLAGGGLGEKLFF
>once|NA|TRBV10-1|TRBJ1-5
TGCGCCAGCAGTACAGCCCTAAAGGGCAATCAGCCCCAGCATTTT
CASSTALKGNQPQHF
>NA|NA|TRBV5-1|TRBJ1-4
TGCGCCAGCAGCTTAACGTCTCGAGAAAAACTGTTTTTT
CASSLTSREKLFF
>once|NA|TRBV18|TRBJ2-7
TGTGCCAGCTCACCCAACGCATACGAGCAGTACTTC
CASSPNAYEQYF